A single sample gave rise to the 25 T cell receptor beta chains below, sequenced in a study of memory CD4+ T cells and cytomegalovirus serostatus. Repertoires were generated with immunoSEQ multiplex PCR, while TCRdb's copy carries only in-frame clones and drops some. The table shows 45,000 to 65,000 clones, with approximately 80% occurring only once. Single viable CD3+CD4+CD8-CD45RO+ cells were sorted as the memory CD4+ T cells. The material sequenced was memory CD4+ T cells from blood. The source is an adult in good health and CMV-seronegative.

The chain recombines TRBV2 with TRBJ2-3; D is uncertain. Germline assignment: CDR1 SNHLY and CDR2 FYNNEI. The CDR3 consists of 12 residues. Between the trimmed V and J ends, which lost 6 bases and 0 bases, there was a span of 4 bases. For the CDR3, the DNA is TGTGCCAGCAGGGGTAGCACAGATACGCAGTATTTT. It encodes CASRGSTDTQYF.

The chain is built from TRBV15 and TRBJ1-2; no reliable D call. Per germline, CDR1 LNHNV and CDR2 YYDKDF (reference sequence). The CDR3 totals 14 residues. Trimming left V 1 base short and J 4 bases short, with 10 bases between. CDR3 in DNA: TGTGCCACCAGCAGAGTCGGAGGCCTCTATGGCTACACCTTC. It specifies CATSRVGGLYGYTF.

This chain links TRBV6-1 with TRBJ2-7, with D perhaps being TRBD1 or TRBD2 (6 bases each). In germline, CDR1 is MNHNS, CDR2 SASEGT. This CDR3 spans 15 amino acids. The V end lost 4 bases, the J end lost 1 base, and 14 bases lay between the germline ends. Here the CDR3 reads CASSGGALGSYEQYF. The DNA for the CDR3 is TGTGCCAGCAGTGGGGGGGCCTTAGGATCCTACGAGCAGTACTTC.

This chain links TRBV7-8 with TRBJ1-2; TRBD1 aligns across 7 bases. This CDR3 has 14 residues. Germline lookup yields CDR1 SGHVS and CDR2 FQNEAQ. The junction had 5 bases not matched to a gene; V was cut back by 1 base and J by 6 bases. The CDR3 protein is CASSLDHTGDGYTF. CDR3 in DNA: TGTGCCAGCAGCTTAGATCATACAGGGGATGGCTACACCTTC.

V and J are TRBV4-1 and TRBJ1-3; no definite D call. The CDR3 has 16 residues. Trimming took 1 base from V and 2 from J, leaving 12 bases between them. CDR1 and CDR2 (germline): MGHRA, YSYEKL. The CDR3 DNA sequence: TGCGCCAGCAGCCAAGCCCCAGCGGGGACTGGAAACACCATATATTTT. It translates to CASSQAPAGTGNTIYF.

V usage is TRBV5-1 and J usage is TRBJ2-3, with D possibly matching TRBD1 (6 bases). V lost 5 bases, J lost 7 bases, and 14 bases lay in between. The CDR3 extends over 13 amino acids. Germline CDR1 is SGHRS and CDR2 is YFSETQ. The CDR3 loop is CASRRGSRNTQYF. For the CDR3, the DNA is TGCGCCAGCAGGAGGGGGTCCCGAAATACGCAGTATTTT.

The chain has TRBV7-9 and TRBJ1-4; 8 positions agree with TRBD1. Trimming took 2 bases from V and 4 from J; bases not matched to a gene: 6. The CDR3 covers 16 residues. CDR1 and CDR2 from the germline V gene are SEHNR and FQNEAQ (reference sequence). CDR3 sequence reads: CASSLSRQGFNEKLFF. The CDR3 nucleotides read TGTGCCAGCAGCTTATCCCGACAGGGGTTTAATGAAAAACTGTTTTTT.

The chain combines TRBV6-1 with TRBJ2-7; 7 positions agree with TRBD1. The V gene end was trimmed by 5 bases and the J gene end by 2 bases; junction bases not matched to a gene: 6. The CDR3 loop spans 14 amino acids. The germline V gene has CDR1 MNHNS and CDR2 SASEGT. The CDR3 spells CASSTRDRPYEQYF. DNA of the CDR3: TGTGCCAGCAGTACCCGGGACAGACCCTACGAGCAGTACTTC.

The CDR3 reads CASSDWTSGYSYNEQFF. CDR3 DNA sequence: TGTGCCAGCAGCGACTGGACTAGCGGCTACTCCTACAATGAGCAGTTCTTC. The J gene is TRBJ2-1, the V gene TRBV25-1; TRBD2 matches at 10 bases. Germline CDR1 is MGHDK and CDR2 is SYGVNS. The CDR3 covers 17 residues. The junction had 8 bases not matched to a gene; V was cut back by 6 bases and J by 0 bases. The full variable domain, its missing parts supplied by reference TRBV25-1 and TRBJ2-1, is EADIYQTPRYLVIGTGKKITLECSQTMGHDKMYWYQQDPGMELHLIHYSYGVNSTEKGDLSSESTVSRIRTEHFPLTLESARPSHTSQYLCASSDWTSGYSYNEQFFGPGTRLTVL.

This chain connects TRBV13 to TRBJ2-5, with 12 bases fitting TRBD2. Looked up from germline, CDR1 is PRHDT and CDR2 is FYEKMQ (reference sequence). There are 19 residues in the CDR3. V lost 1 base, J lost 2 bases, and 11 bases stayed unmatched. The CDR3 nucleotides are TGTGCCAGCAGCTTAGTGCCCCTGCTAGCGGGGGGGAGGCAAGAGACCCAGTACTTC. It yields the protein CASSLVPLLAGGRQETQYF.

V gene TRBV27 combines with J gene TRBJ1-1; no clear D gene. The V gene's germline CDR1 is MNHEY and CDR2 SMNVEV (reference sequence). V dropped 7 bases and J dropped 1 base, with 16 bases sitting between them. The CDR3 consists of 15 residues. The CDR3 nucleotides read TGTGCCAGCACCCCCTGGGCGTCACAGAACACTGAAGCTTTCTTT. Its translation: CASTPWASQNTEAFF.

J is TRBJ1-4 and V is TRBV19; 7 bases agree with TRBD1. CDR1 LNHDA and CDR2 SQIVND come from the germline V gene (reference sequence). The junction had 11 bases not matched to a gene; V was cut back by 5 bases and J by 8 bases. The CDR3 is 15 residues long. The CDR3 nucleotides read TGTGCCAGTAGTGCCCAAGGGGGCGCGGACGAAAAACTGTTTTTT. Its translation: CASSAQGGADEKLFF. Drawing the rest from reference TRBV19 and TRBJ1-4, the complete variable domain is DGGITQSPKYLFRKEGQNVTLSCEQNLNHDAMYWYRQDPGQGLRLIYYSQIVNDFQKGDIAEGYSVSREKKESFPLTVTSAQKNPTAFYLCASSAQGGADEKLFFGSGTQLSVL.

The CDR3: CASSERGYEQYF. In DNA, the CDR3 is TGTGCCAGCAGTGAAAGGGGCTACGAGCAGTACTTC. The V gene is TRBV25-1, the J gene TRBJ2-7; possible D gene TRBD1, 5 bases. Per the germline V gene, CDR1 is MGHDK and CDR2 is SYGVNS. V gave up 2 bases and J gave up 3 bases, with 5 bases separating them. The CDR3 is made up of 12 amino acids.

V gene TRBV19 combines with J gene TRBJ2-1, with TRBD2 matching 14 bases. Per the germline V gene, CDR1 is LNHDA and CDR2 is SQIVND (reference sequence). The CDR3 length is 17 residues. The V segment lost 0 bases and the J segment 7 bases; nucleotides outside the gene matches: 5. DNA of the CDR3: TGTGCCAGTAGTATAGACCGGACTAGCGGGGGGAAGAATGAGCAGTTCTTC. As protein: CASSIDRTSGGKNEQFF.

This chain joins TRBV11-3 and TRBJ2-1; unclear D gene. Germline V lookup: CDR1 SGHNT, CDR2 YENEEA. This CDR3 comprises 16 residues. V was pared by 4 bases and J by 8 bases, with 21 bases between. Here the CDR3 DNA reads TGTGCCAGCAGCTCCCCACGGTTAACCCGTCGGGATGAGCAGTTCTTC. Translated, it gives CASSSPRLTRRDEQFF.

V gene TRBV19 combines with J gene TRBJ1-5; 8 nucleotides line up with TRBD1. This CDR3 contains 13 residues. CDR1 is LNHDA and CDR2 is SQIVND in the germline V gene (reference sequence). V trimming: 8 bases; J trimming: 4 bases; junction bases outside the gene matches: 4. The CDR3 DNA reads TGTGCCAGTCAGGGACAGGCGAATCAGCCCCAGCATTTT. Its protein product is CASQGQANQPQHF.

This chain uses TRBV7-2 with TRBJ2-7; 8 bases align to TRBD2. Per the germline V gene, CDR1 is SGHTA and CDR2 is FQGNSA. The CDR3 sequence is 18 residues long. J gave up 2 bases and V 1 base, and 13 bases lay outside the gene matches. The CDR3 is CASSLGLDLAGLTYEQYF. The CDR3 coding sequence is TGTGCCAGCAGCTTAGGCCTAGATCTAGCGGGTTTGACCTACGAGCAGTACTTC.

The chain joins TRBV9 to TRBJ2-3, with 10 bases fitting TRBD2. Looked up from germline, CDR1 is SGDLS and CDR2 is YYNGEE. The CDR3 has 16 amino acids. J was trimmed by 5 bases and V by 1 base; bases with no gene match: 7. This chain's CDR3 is CASSVTSGALIDTQYF. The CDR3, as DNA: TGTGCCAGCAGCGTAACTAGCGGGGCCTTAATAGATACGCAGTATTTT.

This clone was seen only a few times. The CDR3 DNA follows: TGTGCCAGCAGCCCACCGGACGTCTATGGCTACACCTTC. This translates into CASSPPDVYGYTF. The J gene is TRBJ1-2, the V gene TRBV7-8; D gene uncertain. V lost 5 bases and J lost 4, with 11 bases in between. The germline gives CDR1 SGHVS, CDR2 FQNEAQ. This CDR3 comprises 13 residues.

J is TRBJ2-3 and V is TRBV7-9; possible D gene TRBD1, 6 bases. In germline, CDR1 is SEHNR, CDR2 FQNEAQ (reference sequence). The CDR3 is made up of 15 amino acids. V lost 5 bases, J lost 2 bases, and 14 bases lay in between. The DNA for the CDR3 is TGTGCCAGCAGCGCCGACTGGGACAACACAGATACGCAGTATTTT. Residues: CASSADWDNTDTQYF.

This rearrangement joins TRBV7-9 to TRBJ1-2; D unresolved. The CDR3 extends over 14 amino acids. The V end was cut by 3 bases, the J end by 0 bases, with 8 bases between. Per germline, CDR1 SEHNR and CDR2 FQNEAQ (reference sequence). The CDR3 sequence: CASSFGTSNYGYTF. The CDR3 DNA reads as TGTGCCAGCAGCTTCGGCACGTCTAACTATGGCTACACCTTC.

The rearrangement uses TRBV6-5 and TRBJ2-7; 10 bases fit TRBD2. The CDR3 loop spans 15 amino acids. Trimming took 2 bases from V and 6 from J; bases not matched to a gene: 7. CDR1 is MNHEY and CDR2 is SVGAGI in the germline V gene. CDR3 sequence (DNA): TGTGCCAGCAGTTACCTTGCCCTAGCGGGGGCCGAGCAGTACTTC. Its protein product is CASSYLALAGAEQYF.

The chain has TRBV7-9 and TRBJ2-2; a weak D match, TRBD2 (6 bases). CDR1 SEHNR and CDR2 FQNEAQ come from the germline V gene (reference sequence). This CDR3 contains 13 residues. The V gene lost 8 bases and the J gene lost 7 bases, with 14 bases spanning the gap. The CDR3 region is CASGLGGGGELFF. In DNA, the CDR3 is TGTGCCAGCGGCCTCGGGGGTGGCGGGGAGCTGTTTTTT.

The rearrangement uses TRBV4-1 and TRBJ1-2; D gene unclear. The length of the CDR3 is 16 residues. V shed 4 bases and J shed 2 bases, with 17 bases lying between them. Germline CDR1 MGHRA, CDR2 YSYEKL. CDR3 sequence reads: CASSPTFSAANYGYTF. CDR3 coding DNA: TGCGCCAGCAGCCCAACCTTTTCAGCCGCGAACTATGGCTACACCTTC.

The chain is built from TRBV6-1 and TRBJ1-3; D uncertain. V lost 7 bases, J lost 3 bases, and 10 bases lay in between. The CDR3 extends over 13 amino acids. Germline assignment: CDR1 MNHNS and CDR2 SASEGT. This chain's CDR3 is CASMVGNGNTIYF. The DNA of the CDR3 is TGTGCCAGCATGGTAGGGAATGGAAACACCATATATTTT.